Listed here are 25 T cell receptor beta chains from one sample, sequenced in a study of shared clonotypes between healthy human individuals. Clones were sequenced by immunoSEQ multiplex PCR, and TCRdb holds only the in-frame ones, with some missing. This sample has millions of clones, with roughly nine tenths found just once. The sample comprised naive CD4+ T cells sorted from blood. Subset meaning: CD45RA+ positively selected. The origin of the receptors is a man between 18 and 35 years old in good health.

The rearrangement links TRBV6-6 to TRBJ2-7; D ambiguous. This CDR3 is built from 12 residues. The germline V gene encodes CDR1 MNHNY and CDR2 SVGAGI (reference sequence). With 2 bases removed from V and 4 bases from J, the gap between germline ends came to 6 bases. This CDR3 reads CASSYPSYEQYF. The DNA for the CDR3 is TGTGCCAGCAGTTACCCCAGTTACGAGCAGTACTTC.

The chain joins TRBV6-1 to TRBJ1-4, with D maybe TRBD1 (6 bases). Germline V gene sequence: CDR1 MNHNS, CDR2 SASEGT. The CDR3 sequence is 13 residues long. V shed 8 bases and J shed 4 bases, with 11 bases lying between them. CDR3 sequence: CASQGQLNEKLFF. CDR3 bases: TGTGCCAGCCAAGGACAGCTTAATGAAAAACTGTTTTTT.

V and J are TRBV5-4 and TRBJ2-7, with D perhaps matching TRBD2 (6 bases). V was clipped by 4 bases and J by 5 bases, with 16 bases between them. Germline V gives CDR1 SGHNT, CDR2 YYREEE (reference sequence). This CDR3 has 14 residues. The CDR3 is CASSPIGGANEQYF. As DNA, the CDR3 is TGTGCCAGCAGCCCCATCGGAGGGGCCAACGAGCAGTACTTC.

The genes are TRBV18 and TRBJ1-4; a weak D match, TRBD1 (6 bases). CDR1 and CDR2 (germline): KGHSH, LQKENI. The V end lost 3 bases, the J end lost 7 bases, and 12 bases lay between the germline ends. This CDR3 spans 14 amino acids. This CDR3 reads CASSPGGAGEKLFF. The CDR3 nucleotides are TGTGCCAGCTCACCGGGGGGCGCTGGTGAAAAACTGTTTTTT.

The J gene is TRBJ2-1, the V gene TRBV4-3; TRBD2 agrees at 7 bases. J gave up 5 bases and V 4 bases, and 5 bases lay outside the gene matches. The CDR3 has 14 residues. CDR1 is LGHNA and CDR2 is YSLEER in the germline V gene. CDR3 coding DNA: TGCGCCAGCAGCCGGGAGGGGCCTAACAATGAGCAGTTCTTC. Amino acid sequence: CASSREGPNNEQFF.

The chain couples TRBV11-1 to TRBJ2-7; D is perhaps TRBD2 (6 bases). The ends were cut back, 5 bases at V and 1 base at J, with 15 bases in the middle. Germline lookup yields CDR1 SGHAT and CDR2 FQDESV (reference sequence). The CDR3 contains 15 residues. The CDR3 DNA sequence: TGTGCCAGCAGCCGCTTTGGCGGGGAATCCTACGAGCAGTACTTC. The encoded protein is CASSRFGGESYEQYF.

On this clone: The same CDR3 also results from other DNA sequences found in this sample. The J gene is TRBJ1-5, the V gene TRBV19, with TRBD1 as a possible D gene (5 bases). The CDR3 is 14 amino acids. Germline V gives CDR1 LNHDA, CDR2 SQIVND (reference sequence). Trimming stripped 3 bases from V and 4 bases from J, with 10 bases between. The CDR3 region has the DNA TGTGCCAGTAGTATCGGGTCAGGGAATCAGCCCCAGCATTTT. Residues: CASSIGSGNQPQHF.

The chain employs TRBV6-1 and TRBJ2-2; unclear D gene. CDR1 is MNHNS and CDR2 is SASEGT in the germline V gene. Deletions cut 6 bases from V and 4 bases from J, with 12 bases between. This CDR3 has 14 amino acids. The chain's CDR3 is CASRSGRTTGELFF. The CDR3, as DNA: TGTGCCAGCAGATCCGGACGGACCACCGGGGAGCTGTTTTTT.

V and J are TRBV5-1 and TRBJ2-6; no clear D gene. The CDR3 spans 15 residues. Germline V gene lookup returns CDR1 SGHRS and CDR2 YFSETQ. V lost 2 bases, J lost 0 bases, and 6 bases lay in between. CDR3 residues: CASSFTNSGANVLTF. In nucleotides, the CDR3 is TGCGCCAGCAGCTTCACCAACTCTGGGGCCAACGTCCTGACTTTC.

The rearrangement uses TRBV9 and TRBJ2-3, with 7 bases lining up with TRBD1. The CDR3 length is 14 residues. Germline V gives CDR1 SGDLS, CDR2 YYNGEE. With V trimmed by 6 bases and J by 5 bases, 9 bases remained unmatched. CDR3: CASTRDSQIDTQYF. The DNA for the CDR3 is TGTGCCAGCACTAGGGACAGTCAGATAGATACGCAGTATTTT. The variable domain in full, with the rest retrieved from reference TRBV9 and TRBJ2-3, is DSGVTQTPKHLITATGQRVTLRCSPRSGDLSVYWYQQSLDQGLQFLIQYYNGEERAKGNILERFSAQQFPDLHSELNLSSLELGDSALYFCASTRDSQIDTQYFGPGTRLTVL.

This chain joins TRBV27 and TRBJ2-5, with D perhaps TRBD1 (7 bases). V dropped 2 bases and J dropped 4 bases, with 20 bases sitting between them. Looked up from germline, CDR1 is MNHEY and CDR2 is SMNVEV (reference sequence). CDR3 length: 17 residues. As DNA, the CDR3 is TGTGCCAGCAGTTTAAGGCGGGGTAGTGCAGGGGGAGAGACCCAGTACTTC. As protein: CASSLRRGSAGGETQYF.

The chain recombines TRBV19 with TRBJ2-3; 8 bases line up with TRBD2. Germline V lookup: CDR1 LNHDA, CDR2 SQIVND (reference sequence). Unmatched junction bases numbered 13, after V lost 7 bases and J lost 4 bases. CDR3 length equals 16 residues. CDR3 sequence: CASNTPGRGGADTQYF. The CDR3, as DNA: TGTGCCAGTAACACACCAGGCCGGGGGGGGGCAGATACGCAGTATTTT.

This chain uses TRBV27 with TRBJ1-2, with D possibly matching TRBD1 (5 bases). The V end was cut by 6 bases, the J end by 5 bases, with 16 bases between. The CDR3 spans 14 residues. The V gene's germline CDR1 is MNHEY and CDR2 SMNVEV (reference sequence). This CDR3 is CASRSWLGAYGYTF. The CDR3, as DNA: TGTGCCAGCAGGTCTTGGCTCGGGGCATATGGCTACACCTTC.

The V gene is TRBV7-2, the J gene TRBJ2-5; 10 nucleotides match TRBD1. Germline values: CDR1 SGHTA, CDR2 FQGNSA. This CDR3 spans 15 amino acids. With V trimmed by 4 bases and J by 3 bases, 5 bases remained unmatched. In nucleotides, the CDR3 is TGTGCCAGCAGCTACCTCGGGACAGGGGAAGAGACCCAGTACTTC. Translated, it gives CASSYLGTGEETQYF. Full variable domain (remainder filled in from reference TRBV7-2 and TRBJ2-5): GAGVSQSPSNKVTEKGKDVELRCDPISGHTALYWYRQSLGQGLEFLIYFQGNSAPDKSGLPSDRFSAERTGGSVSTLTIQRTQQEDSAVYLCASSYLGTGEETQYFGPGTRLLVL.

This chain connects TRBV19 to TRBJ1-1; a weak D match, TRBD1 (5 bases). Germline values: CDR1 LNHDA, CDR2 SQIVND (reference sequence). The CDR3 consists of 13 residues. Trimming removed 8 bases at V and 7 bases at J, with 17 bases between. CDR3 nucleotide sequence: TGTGCCAGTTCCCGCCCCGGACAATATGAAGCTTTCTTT. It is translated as CASSRPGQYEAFF.

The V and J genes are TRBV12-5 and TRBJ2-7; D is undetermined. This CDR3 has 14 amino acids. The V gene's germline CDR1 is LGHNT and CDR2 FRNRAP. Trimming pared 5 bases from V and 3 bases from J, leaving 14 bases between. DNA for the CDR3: TGTGCTAGTGGTGATTATCCAGGCAACTACGAGCAGTACTTC. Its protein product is CASGDYPGNYEQYF.

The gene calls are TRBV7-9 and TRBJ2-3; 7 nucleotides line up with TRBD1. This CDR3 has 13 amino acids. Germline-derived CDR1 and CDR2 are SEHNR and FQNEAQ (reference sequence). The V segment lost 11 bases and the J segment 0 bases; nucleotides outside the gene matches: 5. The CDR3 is CAFQTGSTDTQYF. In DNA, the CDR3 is TGTGCCTTCCAGACAGGGAGCACAGATACGCAGTATTTT.

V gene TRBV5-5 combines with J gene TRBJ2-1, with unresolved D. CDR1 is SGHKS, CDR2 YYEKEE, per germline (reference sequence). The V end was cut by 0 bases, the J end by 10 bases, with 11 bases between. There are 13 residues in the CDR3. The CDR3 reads CASSLAAFGEQFF. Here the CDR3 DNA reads TGTGCCAGCAGCTTGGCTGCGTTCGGCGAGCAGTTCTTC.

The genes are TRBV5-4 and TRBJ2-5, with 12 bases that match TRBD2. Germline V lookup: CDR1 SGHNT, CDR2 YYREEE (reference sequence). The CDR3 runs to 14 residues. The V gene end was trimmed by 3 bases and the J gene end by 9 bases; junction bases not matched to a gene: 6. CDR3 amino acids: CASSWTSGTSAQYF. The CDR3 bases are TGTGCCAGCAGCTGGACTAGCGGGACGTCGGCCCAGTACTTC.

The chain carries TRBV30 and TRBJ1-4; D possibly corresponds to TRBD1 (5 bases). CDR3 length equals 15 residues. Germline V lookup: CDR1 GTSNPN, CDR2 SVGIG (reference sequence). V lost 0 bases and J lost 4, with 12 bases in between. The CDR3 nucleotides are TGTGCCTGGAGTGTACGAGGGGCAGTTAATGAAAAACTGTTTTTT. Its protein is CAWSVRGAVNEKLFF. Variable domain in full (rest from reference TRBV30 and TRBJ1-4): SQTIHQWPATLVQPVGSPLSLECTVEGTSNPNLYWYRQAAGRGLQLLFYSVGIGQISSEVPQNLSASRPQDRQFILSSKKLLLSDSGFYLCAWSVRGAVNEKLFFGSGTQLSVL.

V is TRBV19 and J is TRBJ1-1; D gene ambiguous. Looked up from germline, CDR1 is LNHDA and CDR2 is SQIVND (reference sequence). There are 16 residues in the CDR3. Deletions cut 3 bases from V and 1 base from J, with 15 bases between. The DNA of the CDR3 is TGTGCCAGTAGTATGGCTTCGGAGGGAAGGAACACTGAAGCTTTCTTT. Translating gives CASSMASEGRNTEAFF.

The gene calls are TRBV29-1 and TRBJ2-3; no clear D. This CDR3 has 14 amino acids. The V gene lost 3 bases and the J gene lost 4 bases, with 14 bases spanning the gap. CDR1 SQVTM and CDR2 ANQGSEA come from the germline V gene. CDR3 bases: TGCAGCGTTGAGGAGACTCGGGTCCCAGATACGCAGTATTTT. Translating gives CSVEETRVPDTQYF.

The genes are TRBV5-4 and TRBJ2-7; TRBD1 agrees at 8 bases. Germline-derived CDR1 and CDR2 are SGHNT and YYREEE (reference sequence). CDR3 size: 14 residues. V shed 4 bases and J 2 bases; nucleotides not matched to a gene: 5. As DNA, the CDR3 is TGTGCCAGCAGCCAGAGGACAGGGCCCTACGAGCAGTACTTC. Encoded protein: CASSQRTGPYEQYF.

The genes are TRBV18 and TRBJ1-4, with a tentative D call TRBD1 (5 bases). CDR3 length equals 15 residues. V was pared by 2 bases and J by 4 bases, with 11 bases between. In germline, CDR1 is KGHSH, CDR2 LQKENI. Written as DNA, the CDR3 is TGTGCCAGCTCACCAGGAGGAGGGGTTAATGAAAAACTGTTTTTT. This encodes CASSPGGGVNEKLFF. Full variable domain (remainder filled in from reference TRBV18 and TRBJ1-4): NAGVMQNPRHLVRRRGQEARLRCSPMKGHSHVYWYRQLPEEGLKFMVYLQKENIIDESGMPKERFSAEFPKEGPSILRIQQVVRGDSAAYFCASSPGGGVNEKLFFGSGTQLSVL.

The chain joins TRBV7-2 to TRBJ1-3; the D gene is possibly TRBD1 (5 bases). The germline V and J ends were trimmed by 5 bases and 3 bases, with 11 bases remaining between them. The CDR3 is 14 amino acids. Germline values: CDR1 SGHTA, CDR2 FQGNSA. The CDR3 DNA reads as TGTGCCAGCAGCCCAGGGATAGTTGGAAACACCATATATTTT. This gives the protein CASSPGIVGNTIYF.